The following is a T cell receptor (beta chain) sequence with its context. Its antigen remains unknown. The sample belongs to a study of cytomegalovirus exposure and HLA in healthy donors. V lost 5 bases and J lost 2, with 10 bases in between. The CDR3 runs to 14 residues. The germline V gene has CDR1 SGHVS and CDR2 FQNEAQ. Healthy bone marrow donors made up the donor group. General study findings and limits: A later analysis reported that several of the most significant clusters appeared to be linked to common viral pathogens, among them Epstein-Barr virus. Most TCR sequences were rare, but some public TCRs occurred in many donors. Data from an earlier analysis indicated that most TCR beta V segments were productive either about 87% or about 30% of the time.

Both 60 Vbeta primers and 13 Jbeta primers went into the PCR. Repertoires were generated with immunoSEQ multiplex PCR, while TCRdb's copy carries only in-frame clones and drops some. The sample lists about 100,000 clones, about 76% occurring once. Sequenced material: PBMCs. This clonotype was obtained from a man aged 35 to 55 in good health and CMV-seropositive. This chain joins TRBV7-8 and TRBJ1-5; tentative D call: TRBD1 (6 bases). The CDR3, as DNA: TGTGCCAGCAGCATGCAGGGGCGCAATCAGCCCCAGCATTTT. Protein: CASSMQGRNQPQHF.